The sequence of this TCR beta chain was determined in a study of blood T cell repertoires in COVID-19. CDR3 size: 15 residues. CDR1 and CDR2 (germline): SGHVS, FQNEAQ. Losses at the gene ends were 5 bases for V and 6 bases for J; bases not matched to a gene: 10. Here immunoSEQ multiplex PCR was the method, and the copy in TCRdb shows in-frame clones only, minus some. Of some 86,000 clones in the sample, over 80% were seen once. The chain couples TRBV7-8 to TRBJ2-1; 7 bases map to TRBD1. Specimen: peripheral blood. This TCR derives from a woman of 80 years or more with active or convalescent COVID-19. CDR3 in amino acids: CASSKRDRIGNEQFF. The CDR3 region has the DNA TGTGCCAGCAGCAAACGGGACAGAATTGGCAATGAGCAGTTCTTC.